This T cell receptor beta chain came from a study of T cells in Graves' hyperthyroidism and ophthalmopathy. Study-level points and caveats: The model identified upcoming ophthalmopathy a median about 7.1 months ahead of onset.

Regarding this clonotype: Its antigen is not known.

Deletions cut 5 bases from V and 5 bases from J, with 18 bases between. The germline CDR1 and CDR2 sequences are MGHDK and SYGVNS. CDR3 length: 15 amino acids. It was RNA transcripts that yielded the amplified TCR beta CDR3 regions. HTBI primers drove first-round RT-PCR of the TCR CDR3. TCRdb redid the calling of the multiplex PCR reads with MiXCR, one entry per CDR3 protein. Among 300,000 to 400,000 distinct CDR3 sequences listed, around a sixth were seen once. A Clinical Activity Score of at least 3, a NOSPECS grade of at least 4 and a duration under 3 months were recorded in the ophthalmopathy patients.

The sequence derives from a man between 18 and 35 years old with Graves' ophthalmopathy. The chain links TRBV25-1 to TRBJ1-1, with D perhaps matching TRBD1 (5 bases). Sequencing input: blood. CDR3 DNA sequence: TGTGCCAGCAGTATTCGAAAGGGGTTTCTTACTGAAGCTTTCTTT. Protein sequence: CASSIRKGFLTEAFF.